The clone carrying this T cell receptor (beta chain) is medium-sized. In TCRdb, the reads were re-called with MiXCR into one record per CDR3 protein. The sample gives fewer than 3,500 distinct CDR3 sequences, about 14% of which show up once; approximately 3.3% is in the top ten. The data derive from a study of liver allograft versus peripheral blood T cells. In the study overall: A comparison was made between T cell receptor repertoires in transplanted livers and those in recipients' peripheral blood.

This receptor was obtained from a human patient who had a liver transplant. Some T cells may have come from the graft donor.

The CDR3 loop reads CASSLSEAKNIQYF. The DNA for the CDR3 is TGTGCCAGCAGCTTGTCTGAAGCCAAAAACATTCAGTACTTC. This sequence joins TRBV5-6 and TRBJ2-4; D ambiguous. The CDR3 has 14 amino acids. Germline CDR1 is SGHDT and CDR2 is YYEEEE. Trimming took 1 base from V and 0 from J, leaving 5 bases between them.